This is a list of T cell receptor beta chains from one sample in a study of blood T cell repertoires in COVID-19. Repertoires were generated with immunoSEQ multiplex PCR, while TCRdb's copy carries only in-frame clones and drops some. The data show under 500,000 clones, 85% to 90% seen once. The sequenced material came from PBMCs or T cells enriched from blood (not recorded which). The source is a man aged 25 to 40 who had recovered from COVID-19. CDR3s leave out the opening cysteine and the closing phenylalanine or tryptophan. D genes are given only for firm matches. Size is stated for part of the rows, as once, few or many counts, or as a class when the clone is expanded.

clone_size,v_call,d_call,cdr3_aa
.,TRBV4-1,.,ASSQIRDTGELF
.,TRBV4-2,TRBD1,ASSSVLHRGQTTNEKLF
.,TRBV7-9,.,ASRPQRQRNYEQY
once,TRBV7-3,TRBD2,ASSSTSDSYNEQF
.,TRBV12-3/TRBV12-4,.,ASRVTGNTEAF
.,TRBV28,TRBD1,ASRETGGGEKLF
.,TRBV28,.,ASSLGLQPQH
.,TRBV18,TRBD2,ASSQTSGSFAQY
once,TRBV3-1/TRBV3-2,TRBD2,ASTYSGSGGETQY
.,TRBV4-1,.,ASSQEYNLNSNYGYT
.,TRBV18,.,ASSPSSETQY
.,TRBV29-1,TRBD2,SVGLAGGSTDTQY
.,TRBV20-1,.,SASRILGTEAF
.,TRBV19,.,ASSTAAGPIGELF
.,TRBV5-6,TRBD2,ASTPTSGRYNEQF
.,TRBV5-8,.,ASSLASSNEQF
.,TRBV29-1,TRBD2,SVAAGGPYEQY
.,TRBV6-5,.,ASSYSIQNPNEKLF
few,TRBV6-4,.,ASSVLSGGEQF
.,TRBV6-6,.,ASSPRDAASGANVLT
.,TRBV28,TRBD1,ATKPGQGNYGYT
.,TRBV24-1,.,ATSDRKRETEAF
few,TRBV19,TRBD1,ASSRPPKTGGTDTQY
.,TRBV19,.,ASRPDSGTTMGNTIY
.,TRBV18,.,ASSLKTAELGGSGANVLT
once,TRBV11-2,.,ASSSGNSYEQY
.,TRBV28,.,ASSPYGQYSNQPQH
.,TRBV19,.,ASSITAGSSEAF
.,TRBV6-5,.,ATRSLAYNEQF
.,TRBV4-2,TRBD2,ASSQEMGTSGTPDTQY
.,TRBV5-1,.,ASSWGRKQNTEAF
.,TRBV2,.,ASSDVYGGQMNTEAF
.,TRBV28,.,ASSPSGGAYSPLH
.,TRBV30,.,AWSGLANTEAF
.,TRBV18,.,ASSAGNRNTEAF
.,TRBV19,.,ASSIAGLPSNQPQH
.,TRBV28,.,ASTPYLGRGKGNTEAF
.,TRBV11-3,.,ASSLDPAGELF
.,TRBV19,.,ASSIFGSNQPQH
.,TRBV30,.,AWSGSTYEQY
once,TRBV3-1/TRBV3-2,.,ASSQQQVLGETQY
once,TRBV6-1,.,ASSVDSPRANYGYT
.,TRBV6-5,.,ATRGATYEQY
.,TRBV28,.,ASSLQYEQY
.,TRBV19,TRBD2,ASSSAGTSGSIEQY
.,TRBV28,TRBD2,ASSSPGTSGLGTDTQY
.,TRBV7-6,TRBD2,ASSPVGGGPNEQF
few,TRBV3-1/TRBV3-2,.,ASSPTGFSSGANVLT
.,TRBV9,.,ASSIGGVYEQY
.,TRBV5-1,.,ASSLLGYSQETQY
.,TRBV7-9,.,AGGGYRVDEGYEQY
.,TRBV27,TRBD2,ASSHRGLSPPGELF
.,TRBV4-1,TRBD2,ASSQDRLAGTNEQF
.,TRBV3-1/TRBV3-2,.,ASSNQGTHYEQY
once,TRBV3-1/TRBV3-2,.,ASSQGLTGSYEQY